These 27 T cell receptor beta chains originate from one sample sequenced in a study of STAT3 mutations in large granular lymphocyte leukemia. Study conclusions and caveats: Every T-cell large granular lymphocyte leukemia patient had at least one immunodominant TCR beta clonotype.

No antigen is known for these receptors. The data were produced by immunoSEQ multiplex PCR, yet TCRdb's version contains in-frame clones alone and is incomplete. The data hold approximately 1,800 clones, with around 60% observed a single time. The source material was peripheral blood mononuclear cells. Receptors were obtained from a man between 60 and 75 years old with T-cell large granular lymphocyte leukemia. Some clones in this sample may be carry-over from other donors' samples.

By frequency in the sample, this clone is large. DNA of the CDR3: TGTGCCAGCAGTACGGGACTGGAATACAATGAGCAGTTCTTC. Translated, it gives CASSTGLEYNEQFF. The V and J genes are TRBV27 and TRBJ2-1, with D possibly being TRBD2 (6 bases). V lost 5 bases to trimming and J lost 4 bases, with 12 bases between them. Germline CDR1 is MNHEY and CDR2 is SMNVEV (reference sequence). CDR3 length: 14 residues.

The V call is TRBV7-9, the J call TRBJ1-2, with D uncertain. Germline CDR1 SEHNR, CDR2 FQNEAQ (reference sequence). CDR3 length equals 12 residues. Trimming took 10 bases from V and 8 from J, leaving 17 bases between them. In nucleotides, the CDR3 is TGTGCCACCGGAGGTACGCTGGCCGGCTACACCTTC. This gives the protein CATGGTLAGYTF.

The chain has TRBV29-1 and TRBJ2-7; 9 nucleotides match TRBD1. The CDR3 is 15 amino acids. Germline trimming cut 6 bases from V and 2 bases from J; bases unmatched to any gene: 11. The germline V gene encodes CDR1 SQVTM and CDR2 ANQGSEA. CDR3 protein: CSVTGTGYSAYEQYF. The DNA of the CDR3 is TGCAGCGTGACCGGGACAGGGTACTCCGCCTACGAGCAGTACTTC.

This clone ranks as large. The rearrangement joins TRBV7-6 to TRBJ1-1; D might be TRBD1 (5 bases). Germline V CDR1 and CDR2: SGHVS, FNYEAQ. The CDR3 runs to 15 residues. With 1 base removed from V and 1 base from J, the gap between germline ends came to 10 bases. The CDR3 bases are TGTGCCAGCAGCTTAGTAGGGGTTTGGAACACTGAAGCTTTCTTT. This gives the protein CASSLVGVWNTEAFF.

The chain is built from TRBV4-3 and TRBJ2-7, with D possibly being TRBD1 (5 bases). The V end lost 4 bases, the J end lost 1 base, and 11 bases lay between the germline ends. Germline V gives CDR1 LGHNA, CDR2 YSLEER. This CDR3 is 14 amino acids long. In nucleotides, the CDR3 is TGCGCCAGCAGCCGATTCGCAGGGTCCTACGAGCAGTACTTC. This encodes CASSRFAGSYEQYF.

The V and J genes are TRBV30 and TRBJ2-1, with TRBD2 identical over 14 bases. Unmatched junction bases numbered 3, after V lost 3 bases and J lost 8 bases. CDR3 size: 14 residues. Germline V gives CDR1 GTSNPN, CDR2 SVGIG (reference sequence). The CDR3 region is CAWRGLAGVDEQFF. Written as DNA, the CDR3 is TGTGCCTGGAGGGGACTAGCGGGAGTGGATGAGCAGTTCTTC. Together with reference TRBV30 and TRBJ2-1, the CDR3 gives the full variable domain: SQTIHQWPATLVQPVGSPLSLECTVEGTSNPNLYWYRQAAGRGLQLLFYSVGIGQISSEVPQNLSASRPQDRQFILSSKKLLLSDSGFYLCAWRGLAGVDEQFFGPGTRLTVL.

The chain joins TRBV2 to TRBJ2-1; 8 bases line up with TRBD1. V lost 4 bases and J lost 9; bases outside the gene matches: 11. Germline V CDR1 and CDR2: SNHLY, FYNNEI. The CDR3 consists of 15 residues. The DNA of the CDR3 is TGTGCCAGCAGTGCGTTTGGACAGGGTAATAGTGAGCAGTTCTTC. It encodes CASSAFGQGNSEQFF. The whole variable domain, remainder taken from reference TRBV2 and TRBJ2-1, is EPEVTQTPSHQVTQMGQEVILRCVPISNHLYFYWYRQILGQKVEFLVSFYNNEISEKSEIFDDQFSVERPDGSNFTLKIRSTKLEDSAMYFCASSAFGQGNSEQFFGPGTRLTVL.

This sequence joins TRBV28 and TRBJ2-5; D remains unclear. CDR3 size: 14 residues. Trimming stripped 3 bases from V and 2 bases from J, with 10 bases between. From germline, CDR1 is MDHEN and CDR2 SYDVKM. The CDR3 here is CASSFFPLQETQYF. DNA of the CDR3: TGTGCCAGCAGTTTCTTTCCCCTGCAAGAGACCCAGTACTTC.

This sequence joins TRBV5-1 and TRBJ1-5; D is uncertain. Germline CDR1 and CDR2: SGHRS and YFSETQ. V lost 4 bases, J lost 5 bases, and 16 bases lay in between. This CDR3 is built from 15 residues. The CDR3 loop reads CASSPGPRSDQPQHF. The CDR3 DNA is TGCGCCAGCAGCCCCGGACCCCGGTCGGATCAGCCCCAGCATTTT.

J is TRBJ2-7 and V is TRBV27; perhaps TRBD2 as D (6 bases). The CDR3 has 12 residues. Trimming shortened V by 4 bases and J by 7 bases, and 11 bases separated the two germline ends. Germline V lookup: CDR1 MNHEY, CDR2 SMNVEV (reference sequence). CDR3 sequence: CASSWGVGEQYF. The CDR3 DNA reads as TGTGCCAGCAGTTGGGGGGTGGGTGAGCAGTACTTC.

This clone is categorized as large. The gene calls are TRBV7-9 and TRBJ2-7; no clear D. The germline V and J ends were trimmed by 5 bases and 4 bases, with 6 bases remaining between them. CDR3 length equals 11 residues. The germline CDR1 and CDR2 sequences are SEHNR and FQNEAQ (reference sequence). CDR3 nucleotide sequence: TGTGCCAGCAGCCCAATGTACGAGCAGTACTTC. This sequence encodes CASSPMYEQYF.

J is TRBJ1-1 and V is TRBV5-5; 8 positions agree with TRBD1. Trimming cost V 3 bases and J 5 bases; bases outside gene matches: 9. The CDR3 loop spans 15 amino acids. The germline CDR1 and CDR2 sequences are SGHKS and YYEKEE (reference sequence). Written as DNA, the CDR3 is TGTGCCAGCAGCTCGATTCGGACAGGGACGACTGAAGCTTTCTTT. Amino acid sequence: CASSSIRTGTTEAFF.

This clone occurred a few times. V and J are TRBV12-5 and TRBJ1-5; TRBD1 matches 9 bases. This CDR3 comprises 17 residues. Germline CDR1 is LGHNT and CDR2 is FRNRAP. J gave up 7 bases and V 2 bases, and 12 bases lay outside the gene matches. This CDR3 reads CASGLILMDRGFQPQHF. DNA of the CDR3: TGTGCTAGTGGTTTGATCTTAATGGACAGGGGCTTCCAGCCCCAGCATTTT.

The J gene is TRBJ2-7, the V gene TRBV6-5; 14 bases are a match to TRBD2. The junction had 7 bases not matched to a gene; V was cut back by 5 bases and J by 7 bases. The germline V gene encodes CDR1 MNHEY and CDR2 SVGAGI. This CDR3 is 15 amino acids long. The CDR3 DNA reads as TGTGCCAGCAGTGGGACTAGCGGGAGTAGGGGGGAGCAGTACTTC. Residues: CASSGTSGSRGEQYF.

The V and J genes are TRBV30 and TRBJ2-3; a weak D match, TRBD2 (6 bases). Trimming pared 6 bases from V and 3 bases from J, leaving 13 bases between. Germline V gene lookup returns CDR1 GTSNPN and CDR2 SVGIG (reference sequence). This CDR3 spans 13 amino acids. The CDR3 nucleotides are TGTGCCTGCTCGGAGGGGAGGACAGATACGCAGTATTTT. Its translation is CACSEGRTDTQYF.

The rearrangement joins TRBV29-1 to TRBJ2-7; TRBD1 aligns across 7 bases. The germline V gene has CDR1 SQVTM and CDR2 ANQGSEA. CDR3 length: 12 residues. J gave up 4 bases and V 5 bases, and 5 bases lay outside the gene matches. The CDR3 DNA sequence: TGCAGCGTTCTACAGGGGTTATACGAGCAGTACTTC. Translation gives CSVLQGLYEQYF.

This clone was seen more than once but under ten times. The chain has TRBV18 and TRBJ2-3; 7 bases are a match to TRBD1. Germline values: CDR1 KGHSH, CDR2 LQKENI. The CDR3 loop spans 13 amino acids. Trimming at V came to 8 bases and at J to 6 bases, leaving 8 bases not matched to a gene. The CDR3 sequence is CASLVGQADTQYF. In DNA form, the CDR3 reads TGTGCCAGCCTCGTTGGACAGGCGGATACGCAGTATTTT.

This clone was counted only a few times. This chain links TRBV30 with TRBJ1-2; D is perhaps TRBD1 (6 bases). The CDR3 consists of 11 residues. Germline assignment: CDR1 GTSNPN and CDR2 SVGIG (reference sequence). Trimming left V 8 bases short and J 6 bases short, with 13 bases between. In DNA, the CDR3 is TGTGCCCGCCGGGACATCGATGGCTACACCTTC. Translation: CARRDIDGYTF.

This chain uses TRBV5-1 with TRBJ2-5, with unresolved D. The CDR3 contains 12 residues. Trimming removed 1 base at V and 5 bases at J, with 6 bases between. Germline values: CDR1 SGHRS, CDR2 YFSETQ. The CDR3 nucleotides are TGCGCCAGCAGCTTGAATGGGGAGACCCAGTACTTC. Encoded protein: CASSLNGETQYF. Variable domain in full (rest from reference TRBV5-1 and TRBJ2-5): KAGVTQTPRYLIKTRGQQVTLSCSPISGHRSVSWYQQTPGQGLQFLFEYFSETQRNKGNFPGRFSGRQFSNSRSEMNVSTLELGDSALYLCASSLNGETQYFGPGTRLLVL.

The rearrangement uses TRBV7-2 and TRBJ1-2; 8 bases align to TRBD1. V was clipped by 4 bases and J by 2 bases; unmatched bases: 12. Germline lookup yields CDR1 SGHTA and CDR2 FQGNSA. The CDR3 is made up of 17 amino acids. The CDR3 DNA sequence: TGTGCCAGCAGCTCCGACCAAAACCAGGGGGCAAACTATGGCTACACCTTC. The encoded protein is CASSSDQNQGANYGYTF.

The V gene is TRBV5-1, the J gene TRBJ1-1, with D tentatively TRBD1 (5 bases). Germline V gene data show CDR1 as SGHRS and CDR2 as YFSETQ. The CDR3 has 14 residues. V was trimmed by 1 base and J by 7 bases, leaving 14 bases between them. DNA of the CDR3: TGCGCCAGCAGCTTGTTAAAGGAGGGGAGTGAAGCTTTCTTT. Encoded protein: CASSLLKEGSEAFF.

Here the CDR3 reads CASSWPLQGGSTDTQYF. The CDR3 coding sequence is TGCGCCAGCAGCTGGCCCCTTCAGGGTGGGAGCACAGATACGCAGTATTTT. V gene TRBV5-1 combines with J gene TRBJ2-3, with D maybe TRBD1 (5 bases). Trimming took 3 bases from V and 0 from J, leaving 17 bases between them. Germline CDR1 is SGHRS and CDR2 is YFSETQ. The CDR3 contains 17 residues.

The V gene is TRBV5-6, the J gene TRBJ2-1, with TRBD2 identical over 14 bases. Trimming took 3 bases from V and 5 from J; bases not matched to a gene: 7. Germline loops: CDR1 SGHDT, CDR2 YYEEEE. This CDR3 has 17 amino acids. The CDR3 here is CASSSGLAGGQHNEQFF. Here the CDR3 DNA reads TGTGCCAGCAGCTCCGGACTAGCGGGAGGTCAGCACAATGAGCAGTTCTTC.

In its sample, this clone ranks as large. This chain links TRBV4-3 with TRBJ1-2; D not certain. The CDR3 spans 15 residues. V lost 0 bases to trimming and J lost 6 bases, with 14 bases between them. CDR1 is LGHNA and CDR2 is YSLEER in the germline V gene. CDR3 region: CASSQDRHEEDGYTF. CDR3 DNA sequence: TGCGCCAGCAGCCAAGATAGGCATGAAGAGGATGGCTACACCTTC.

In its sample, this clone is large. This chain connects TRBV27 to TRBJ2-1; 8 bases are a match to TRBD2. J was trimmed by 7 bases and V by 2 bases; bases with no gene match: 7. Germline V gene lookup returns CDR1 MNHEY and CDR2 SMNVEV (reference sequence). This CDR3 comprises 15 residues. CDR3 amino acids: CASSLMAAGANEQFF. The CDR3 DNA reads TGTGCCAGCAGTTTAATGGCAGCGGGAGCTAATGAGCAGTTCTTC.

This clone has only a few counts. V and J are TRBV30 and TRBJ1-1; D may be TRBD1 (6 bases). Between the trimmed V and J ends, which lost 3 bases and 1 base, there was a span of 9 bases. The CDR3 contains 13 residues. In germline, CDR1 is GTSNPN, CDR2 SVGIG (reference sequence). The CDR3 region has the DNA TGTGCCTGGAGCCAGGGGCAGAACACTGAAGCTTTCTTT. Protein: CAWSQGQNTEAFF.

This chain uses TRBV30 with TRBJ2-3, with TRBD1 identical over 7 bases. V gave up 5 bases and J gave up 4 bases; unmatched junction bases: 6. The CDR3 consists of 13 residues. Germline lookup yields CDR1 GTSNPN and CDR2 SVGIG (reference sequence). CDR3 in DNA: TGTGCCTGGGACAGGGCAAGGTCAGATACGCAGTATTTT. It encodes CAWDRARSDTQYF.